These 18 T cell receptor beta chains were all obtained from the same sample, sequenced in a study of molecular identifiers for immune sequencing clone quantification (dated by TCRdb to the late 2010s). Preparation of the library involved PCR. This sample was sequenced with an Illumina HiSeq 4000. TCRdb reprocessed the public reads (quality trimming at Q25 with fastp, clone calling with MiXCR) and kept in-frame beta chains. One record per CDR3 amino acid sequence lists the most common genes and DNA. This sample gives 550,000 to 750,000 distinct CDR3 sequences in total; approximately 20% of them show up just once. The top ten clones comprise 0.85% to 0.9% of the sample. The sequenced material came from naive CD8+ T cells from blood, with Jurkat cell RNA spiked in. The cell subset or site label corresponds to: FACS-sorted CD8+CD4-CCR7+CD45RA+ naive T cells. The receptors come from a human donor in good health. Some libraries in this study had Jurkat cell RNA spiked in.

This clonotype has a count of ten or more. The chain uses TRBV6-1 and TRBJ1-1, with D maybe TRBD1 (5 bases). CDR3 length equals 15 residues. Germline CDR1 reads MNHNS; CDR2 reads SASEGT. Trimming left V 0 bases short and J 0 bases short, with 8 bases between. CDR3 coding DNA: TGTGCCAGCAGTGAAGCGCAGGGATTGAACACTGAAGCTTTCTTT. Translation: CASSEAQGLNTEAFF.

CDR3 coding DNA: TGTGCCAGCAGTGGAAAAGCCCGGGACAGCGGACGATACAATGAGCAGTTCTTC. Encoded protein: CASSGKARDSGRYNEQFF. The V gene is TRBV25-1, the J gene TRBJ2-1, with 7 bases matching TRBD1. The trim removed 4 bases at V and 4 bases at J, leaving 16 bases unmatched. Germline loops: CDR1 MGHDK, CDR2 SYGVNS. CDR3 length: 18 amino acids.

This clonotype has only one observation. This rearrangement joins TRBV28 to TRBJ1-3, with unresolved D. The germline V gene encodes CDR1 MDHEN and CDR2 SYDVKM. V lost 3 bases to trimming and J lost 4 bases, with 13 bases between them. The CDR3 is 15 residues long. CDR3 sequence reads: CASSFPLAVGNTIYF. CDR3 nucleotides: TGTGCCAGCAGTTTCCCCCTGGCTGTCGGAAACACCATATATTTT.

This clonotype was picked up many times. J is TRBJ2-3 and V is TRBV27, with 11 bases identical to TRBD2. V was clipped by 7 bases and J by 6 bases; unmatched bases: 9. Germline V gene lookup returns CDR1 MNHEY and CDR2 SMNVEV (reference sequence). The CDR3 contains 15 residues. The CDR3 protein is CASTPLAGGVDTQYF. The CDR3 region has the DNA TGTGCCAGCACCCCCTTAGCGGGAGGGGTGGATACGCAGTATTTT.

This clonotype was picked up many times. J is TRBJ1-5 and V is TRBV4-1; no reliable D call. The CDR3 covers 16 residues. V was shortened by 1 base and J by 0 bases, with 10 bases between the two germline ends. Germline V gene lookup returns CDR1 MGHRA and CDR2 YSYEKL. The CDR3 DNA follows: TGCGCCAGCAGCCAAGTTTTGGCAAATAGCAATCAGCCCCAGCATTTT. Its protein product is CASSQVLANSNQPQHF.

In DNA form, the CDR3 reads TGTGCCAGTAACTATCAGGGCAATCAGCCCCAGCATTTT. Protein product: CASNYQGNQPQHF. The V gene is TRBV19, the J gene TRBJ1-5; no reliable D call. Germline V gene lookup returns CDR1 LNHDA and CDR2 SQIVND (reference sequence). This CDR3 has 13 amino acids. V was cut by 7 bases and J by 2 bases, with 9 bases left in between.

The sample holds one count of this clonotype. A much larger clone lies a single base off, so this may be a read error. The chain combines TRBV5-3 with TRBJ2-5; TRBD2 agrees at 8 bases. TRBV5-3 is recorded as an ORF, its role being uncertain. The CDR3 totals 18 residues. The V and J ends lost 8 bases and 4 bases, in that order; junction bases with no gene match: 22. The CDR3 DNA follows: TGTGCCAGCGGCGCCCCAGGAAGCGGGAGCCACGGAGGAGAGACCCAGTACTTC. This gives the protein CASGAPGSGSHGGETQYF.

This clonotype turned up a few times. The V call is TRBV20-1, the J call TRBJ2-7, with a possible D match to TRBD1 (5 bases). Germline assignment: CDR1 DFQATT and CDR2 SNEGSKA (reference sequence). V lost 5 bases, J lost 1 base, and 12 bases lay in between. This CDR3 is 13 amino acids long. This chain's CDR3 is CSAGQDTSYEQYF. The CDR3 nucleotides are TGCAGTGCTGGTCAGGACACGTCCTACGAGCAGTACTTC.

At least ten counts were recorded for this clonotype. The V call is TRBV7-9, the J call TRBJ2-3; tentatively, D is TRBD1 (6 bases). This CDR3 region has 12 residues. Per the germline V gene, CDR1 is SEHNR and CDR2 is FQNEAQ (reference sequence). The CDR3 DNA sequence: TGTGCAGCCCAGGGGAGCCCAGATACGCAGTATTTT. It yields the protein CAAQGSPDTQYF.

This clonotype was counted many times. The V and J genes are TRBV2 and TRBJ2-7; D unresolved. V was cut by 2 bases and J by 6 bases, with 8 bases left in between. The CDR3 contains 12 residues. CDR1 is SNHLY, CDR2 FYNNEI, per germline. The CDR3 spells CASSESGPEQYF. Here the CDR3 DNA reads TGTGCCAGCAGTGAATCAGGACCCGAGCAGTACTTC.

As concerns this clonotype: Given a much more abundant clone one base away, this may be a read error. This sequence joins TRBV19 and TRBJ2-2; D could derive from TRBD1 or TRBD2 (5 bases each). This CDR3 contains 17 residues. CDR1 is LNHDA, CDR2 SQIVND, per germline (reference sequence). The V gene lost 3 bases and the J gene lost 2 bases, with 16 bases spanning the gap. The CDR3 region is CASSIYPGRENTGELFF. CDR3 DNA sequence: TGTGCCAGTAGTATCTATCCGGGACGGGAAAACACCGGGGAGCTGTTTTTT.

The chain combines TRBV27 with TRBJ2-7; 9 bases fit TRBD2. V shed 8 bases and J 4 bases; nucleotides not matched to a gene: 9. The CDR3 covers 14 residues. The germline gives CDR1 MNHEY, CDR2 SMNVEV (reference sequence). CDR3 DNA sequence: TGTGCCAGCGCCCCGGCTAGCGGGGTGTACGAGCAGTACTTC. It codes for CASAPASGVYEQYF.

CDR3 bases: TGTGCCAGCAGCTTAGCCGCCAAGCAGGGGCCCCGGGAGCTGTTTTTT. It is translated as CASSLAAKQGPRELFF. The rearrangement uses TRBV13 and TRBJ2-2, with D perhaps matching TRBD1 (6 bases). The V gene's germline CDR1 is PRHDT and CDR2 FYEKMQ (reference sequence). V was trimmed by 1 base and J by 9 bases, leaving 18 bases between them. CDR3 length equals 16 residues.

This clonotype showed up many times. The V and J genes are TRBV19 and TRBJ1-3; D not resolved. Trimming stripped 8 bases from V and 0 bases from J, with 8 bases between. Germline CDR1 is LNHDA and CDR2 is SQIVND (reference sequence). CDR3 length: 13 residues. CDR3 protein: CASGKLSGNTIYF. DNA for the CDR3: TGTGCCAGTGGAAAACTCTCTGGAAACACCATATATTTT.

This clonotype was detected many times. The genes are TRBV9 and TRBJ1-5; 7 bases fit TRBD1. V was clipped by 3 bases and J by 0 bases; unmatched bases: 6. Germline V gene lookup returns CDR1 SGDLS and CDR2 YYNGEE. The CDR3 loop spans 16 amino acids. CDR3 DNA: TGTGCCAGCAGCGCTGGGGACAGATTTAGCAATCAGCCCCAGCATTTT. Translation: CASSAGDRFSNQPQHF.

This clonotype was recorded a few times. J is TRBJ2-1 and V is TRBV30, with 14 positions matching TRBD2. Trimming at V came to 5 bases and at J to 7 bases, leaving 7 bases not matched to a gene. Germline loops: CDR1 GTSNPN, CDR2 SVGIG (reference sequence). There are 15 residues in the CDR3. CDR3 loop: CAWVGLAGGWNEQFF. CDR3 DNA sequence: TGTGCCTGGGTCGGACTAGCGGGGGGCTGGAATGAGCAGTTCTTC.

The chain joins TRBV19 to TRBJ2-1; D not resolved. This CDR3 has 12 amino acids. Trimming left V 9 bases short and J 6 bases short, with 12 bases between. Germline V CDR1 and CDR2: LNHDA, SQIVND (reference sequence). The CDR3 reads CASSTNPNEQFF. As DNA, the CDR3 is TGTGCCAGCTCAACGAACCCCAATGAGCAGTTCTTC.

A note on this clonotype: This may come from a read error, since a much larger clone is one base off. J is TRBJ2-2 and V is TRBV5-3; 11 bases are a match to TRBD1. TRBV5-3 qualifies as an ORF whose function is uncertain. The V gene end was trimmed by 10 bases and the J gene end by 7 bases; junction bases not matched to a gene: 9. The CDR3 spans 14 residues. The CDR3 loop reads CAGSLGQGDGELFF. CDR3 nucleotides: TGTGCCGGCAGCTTGGGACAGGGGGACGGGGAGCTGTTTTTT.